The next 4 T cell receptor beta chains were all read from a single sample in a study of blood T cell repertoires in COVID-19. Measured with immunoSEQ multiplex PCR; TCRdb has only the in-frame clones, and not every one. The sample consists of a few hundred thousand clones, about 89% of them appearing once. Material for sequencing was peripheral blood. These receptors came from a woman aged 40-49 years who had recovered from COVID-19.

V gene TRBV28 combines with J gene TRBJ2-2, with TRBD2 matching over 7 bases. Germline loops: CDR1 MDHEN, CDR2 SYDVKM. Trimming removed 5 bases from V and 0 bases from J; junction bases left unmatched: 6. The CDR3 sequence is 16 residues long. The CDR3 loop is CASSPTLAANTGELFF. The CDR3, as DNA: TGTGCCAGCAGTCCCACGCTAGCGGCGAACACCGGGGAGCTGTTTTTT.

The rearrangement joins TRBV7-9 to TRBJ2-7, with TRBD1 identical over 12 bases. This CDR3 is 18 amino acids long. Trimming took 5 bases from V and 1 from J; bases not matched to a gene: 12. CDR1 and CDR2 (germline): SEHNR, FQNEAQ (reference sequence). CDR3 loop: CASSPSVGQGAESYEQYF. For the CDR3, the DNA is TGTGCCAGCAGCCCATCGGTGGGACAGGGGGCGGAATCCTACGAGCAGTACTTC.

V is TRBV7-3 and J is TRBJ2-7, with TRBD2 identical over 14 bases. CDR3 size: 14 residues. Germline V gene lookup returns CDR1 SGHTA and CDR2 FQGTGA. Unmatched junction bases numbered 2, after V lost 5 bases and J lost 5 bases. The CDR3 region is CASSPGLAGDEQYF. As DNA, the CDR3 is TGTGCCAGCAGCCCGGGACTAGCGGGAGACGAGCAGTACTTC.

V and J are TRBV24-1 and TRBJ2-1; 8 nucleotides align to TRBD2. CDR1 KGHDR and CDR2 SFDVKD come from the germline V gene. V trimming: 6 bases; J trimming: 7 bases; junction bases outside the gene matches: 7. The CDR3 extends over 14 amino acids. CDR3 sequence: CATSSAGDWNEQFF. CDR3 DNA sequence: TGTGCCACCAGTTCAGCGGGAGATTGGAATGAGCAGTTCTTC.